These T cell receptor beta chains were read from a single sample in a study of PD-L1 blockade in urothelial cancer. Sequenced by immunoSEQ multiplex PCR; TCRdb stores in-frame clones only, minus some. The profile covers 50,000 to 75,000 clones, with approximately 80% appearing a single time and over 1.5% taken by the ten largest. This sample comprised PBMCs, obtained around atezolizumab (anti-PD-L1) treatment. Every receptor here comes from a man between 65 and 85 years old with urothelial cancer. CDR3s include the opening cysteine and the closing phenylalanine or tryptophan. Only part of the rows carry a size: once, few, many, or a class if the clone is expanded.

v_gene	abundance	j_gene	CDR3aa
TRBV19	.	TRBJ1-1	CASTRNREREAFF
TRBV7-8	.	TRBJ1-1	CASSSLRGGNTEAFF
TRBV27	few	TRBJ1-1	CASSRHRTGGTEAFF
TRBV5-5	.	TRBJ1-5	CASSSDPQGGQPQHF
TRBV28	.	TRBJ1-4	CASRGQTNEKLFF
TRBV5-1	.	TRBJ2-1	CASSLEDLINNEQFF
TRBV18	.	TRBJ2-3	CASSPPSHTDTQYF
TRBV11-3	.	TRBJ2-2	CASSLVRDTGELFF
TRBV9	.	TRBJ2-1	CASSAGQGLGNEQFF
TRBV6-1	.	TRBJ2-3	CASSPGPGDGAQYF
TRBV18	once	TRBJ2-1	CASSPEGAGGGNDEQFF
TRBV4-1	.	TRBJ2-2	CASSQEMTVRGELFF
TRBV6-5	.	TRBJ1-1	CASSLGQGLFF
TRBV5-1	.	TRBJ2-3	CASSLGTRVDRDTQYF
TRBV11-2	.	TRBJ2-1	CASSLTSGTYNEQFF
TRBV30	.	TRBJ1-2	CAWSWEGGYTF
TRBV4-1	.	TRBJ2-5	CASSHSGDQETQYF
TRBV7-4	.	TRBJ1-1	CASSLSPTGAMNTEAFF
TRBV2	.	.	CASSVLTGQGYEQYF
TRBV6-6	.	TRBJ2-5	CASSPREDRRETQYF
TRBV10-3	.	TRBJ1-5	CATDSGNQPQHF
TRBV7-9	.	TRBJ2-2	CASSLARSNTGELFF
TRBV7-7	.	TRBJ2-1	CASSRAGGGGNEQFF
TRBV27	few	TRBJ2-7	CASSLAGPDEQYF
TRBV28	.	TRBJ1-2	CASKTSGGFYGYTF
TRBV6-1	.	TRBJ2-7	CASSEAGAGVYEQYF
TRBV6-1	.	TRBJ2-1	CASSALADNEQFF
TRBV19	once	TRBJ1-5	CASTPGTGSNQPQHF
TRBV6-5	.	TRBJ2-1	CASSSHLNNEQFF
TRBV7-2	.	TRBJ2-1	CASSSNRENEQFF
TRBV11-2	few	TRBJ2-1	CASSSGQMDSYNEQFF
TRBV6-6	.	TRBJ1-5	CASSYSKGTGGQPQHF
TRBV6-5	.	TRBJ2-7	CASSYSSPYEQYF
TRBV5-1	once	TRBJ1-1	CASSSRDSPRGTEAFF
TRBV7-3	.	TRBJ2-1	CASSLGQYNEQFF
TRBV14	.	TRBJ2-1	CASSPTSGRSAYGNEQFF
TRBV10-3	.	TRBJ1-1	CAIGQGTTEAFF
TRBV7-8	many	TRBJ2-7	CATQVAESSYEQYF
TRBV6-5	.	TRBJ2-5	CASSPGTSGRETQYF
TRBV19	few	TRBJ1-2	CASSTGGLYGYTF